Listed here are 23 T cell receptor beta chains from one sample, sequenced in a study of blood T cells in healthy people across ages. Combining a sample-barcoded 5' primer with a J-beta primer mix, a second PCR ran for about 7 to 11 cycles. TCRdb re-analysed the 5' RACE reads in MiXCR, keeping a single row per CDR3 protein. The table lists 580,000 or so distinct CDR3 sequences, around 48% of them singletons. What was sequenced was blood. The receptors stem from a man older than 75 in good health.

This clonotype was detected only a few times. This sequence joins TRBV7-2 and TRBJ2-3; D ambiguous. V gave up 4 bases and J gave up 4 bases, with 9 bases separating them. Germline V gene sequence: CDR1 SGHTA, CDR2 FQGNSA. This CDR3 is 13 amino acids long. The CDR3 DNA reads as TGTGCCAGCAGCTCCCTTAAGCCAGATACGCAGTATTTT. This sequence encodes CASSSLKPDTQYF.

The chain links TRBV20-1 to TRBJ2-3; D might be TRBD1 (5 bases). In germline, CDR1 is DFQATT, CDR2 SNEGSKA (reference sequence). With 8 bases removed from V and 2 bases from J, the gap between germline ends came to 11 bases. This CDR3 region has 12 residues. CDR3 nucleotide sequence: TGCAGTACCGACAGCTACACAGATACGCAGTATTTT. The encoded protein is CSTDSYTDTQYF.

There are a few counts of this clonotype. The chain uses TRBV5-1 and TRBJ2-7; a possible D gene is TRBD2 (5 bases). Germline V gene data show CDR1 as SGHRS and CDR2 as YFSETQ. The CDR3 is 17 amino acids. The V end lost 4 bases, the J end lost 5 bases, and 25 bases lay between the germline ends. CDR3 residues: CASSPLVAGSNPHEQYF. Here the CDR3 DNA reads TGCGCCAGCAGCCCTCTCGTCGCGGGCTCTAATCCTCACGAGCAGTACTTC. The full variable domain, its missing parts supplied by reference TRBV5-1 and TRBJ2-7, is KAGVTQTPRYLIKTRGQQVTLSCSPISGHRSVSWYQQTPGQGLQFLFEYFSETQRNKGNFPGRFSGRQFSNSRSEMNVSTLELGDSALYLCASSPLVAGSNPHEQYFGPGTRLTVT.

The chain recombines TRBV28 with TRBJ2-5; 9 nucleotides line up with TRBD1. V shed 4 bases and J 4 bases; nucleotides not matched to a gene: 7. This CDR3 is built from 15 residues. Per germline, CDR1 MDHEN and CDR2 SYDVKM. The CDR3 DNA follows: TGTGCCAGCAGTTCCGGGACAGGGTTGGTAGAGACCCAGTACTTC. Translation: CASSSGTGLVETQYF.

The chain employs TRBV9 and TRBJ1-1; D is unclear. V shed 0 bases and J shed 5 bases, with 11 bases lying between them. CDR1 and CDR2 (germline): SGDLS, YYNGEE. This CDR3 is built from 14 residues. CDR3 coding DNA: TGTGCCAGCAGCGTAGGTCTGGGTCGGACTGAAGCTTTCTTT. Protein product: CASSVGLGRTEAFF.

This clonotype was seen more than once but under ten times. Written as DNA, the CDR3 is TGTGCCAGCAGCTTAGTAGGAGGAGGAACCTACGAGCAGTACTTC. Translation: CASSLVGGGTYEQYF. The chain employs TRBV7-2 and TRBJ2-5, with a possible D match to TRBD2 (5 bases). The better agreement between TRBJ2-7 and the DNA end casts doubt on the J call. The CDR3 consists of 15 residues. CDR1 and CDR2 (germline): SGHTA, FQGNSA.

This chain connects TRBV5-1 to TRBJ2-7, with D unclear. The CDR3 spans 14 residues. V shed 1 base and J shed 0 bases, with 8 bases lying between them. Germline CDR1 and CDR2: SGHRS and YFSETQ. DNA for the CDR3: TGCGCCAGCAGCTTGAGGGCGGTCTCCTACGAGCAGTACTTC. Translating it yields CASSLRAVSYEQYF.

This clonotype was recorded a few times. This chain joins TRBV4-2 and TRBJ2-7; 9 bases align to TRBD1. V was clipped by 3 bases and J by 2 bases; unmatched bases: 5. The CDR3 length is 15 residues. Germline V lookup: CDR1 LGHNA, CDR2 YNFKEQ. CDR3 residues: CASSQLGQGPYEQYF. The CDR3 coding sequence is TGTGCCAGCAGCCAGTTAGGACAGGGGCCCTACGAGCAGTACTTC.

The chain's CDR3 is CATTSHPRKGPGVGFF. The CDR3 nucleotides read TGTGCCACCACATCACACCCGCGGAAGGGACCGGGGGTCGGGTTCTTC. The chain couples TRBV24-1 to TRBJ2-1; D is possibly TRBD2 (6 bases). V was trimmed by 8 bases and J by 15 bases, leaving 31 bases between them. The CDR3 covers 16 residues. The germline V gene has CDR1 KGHDR and CDR2 SFDVKD.

This clonotype was detected a few times. The chain joins TRBV6-5 to TRBJ2-1; 9 bases agree with TRBD2. The CDR3 sequence is 17 residues long. Germline V CDR1 and CDR2: MNHEY, SVGAGI. V gave up 1 base and J gave up 10 bases; unmatched junction bases: 14. The CDR3 region has the DNA TGTGCCAGCAGTTACTATGAGACTAGCGGAGGGCCTGCGGAGCAGTTCTTC. It codes for CASSYYETSGGPAEQFF.

The rearrangement uses TRBV12-3 or TRBV12-4 and TRBJ2-3, with 10 bases matching TRBD1. Trimming at V came to 4 bases and at J to 4 bases, leaving 5 bases not matched to a gene. This CDR3 comprises 15 residues. CDR3 loop: CASSWTGGVPDTQYF. Here the CDR3 DNA reads TGTGCCAGCAGTTGGACAGGGGGGGTCCCAGATACGCAGTATTTT.

This clonotype was detected only a few times. V and J are TRBV20-1 and TRBJ2-4, with D possibly TRBD1 on 5 matching bases. Near its end, the DNA agrees better with TRBJ2-7, so the J call may be wrong. The CDR3 spans 13 residues. Germline V gives CDR1 DFQATT, CDR2 SNEGSKA (reference sequence). The CDR3 coding sequence is TGCAGTGCTCACATGGACAAGACCTACGAGCAGTACTTC. Residues: CSAHMDKTYEQYF.

This chain joins TRBV4-2 and TRBJ1-1; no clear D. This CDR3 has 13 amino acids. CDR1 is LGHNA and CDR2 is YNFKEQ in the germline V gene. The germline V and J ends were trimmed by 4 bases and 6 bases, with 12 bases remaining between them. The CDR3 region has the DNA TGTGCCAGCAGCCTCAGAAAGGGCTCTGAAGCTTTCTTT. This gives the protein CASSLRKGSEAFF.

J is TRBJ2-4 and V is TRBV12-3 or TRBV12-4, with a weak D call TRBD1 (6 bases). This CDR3 comprises 18 residues. V shed 3 bases and J shed 0 bases, with 18 bases lying between them. The CDR3 loop reads CASSFGQNHRLAKNIQYF. As DNA, the CDR3 is TGTGCCAGCAGTTTCGGACAGAATCACCGACTAGCCAAAAACATTCAGTACTTC.

This clonotype has a handful of counts. This clone may be a read error of a much larger clone one base away. This rearrangement joins TRBV7-8 to TRBJ2-1, with TRBD2 matching 9 bases. The CDR3 is 16 amino acids. Trimming cost V 5 bases and J 10 bases; bases outside gene matches: 15. Germline CDR1 and CDR2: SGHVS and FQNEAQ. CDR3 loop: CASSPLVGGGVDEQFF. Written as DNA, the CDR3 is TGTGCCAGCAGCCCCCTTGTGGGCGGGGGGGTGGACGAGCAGTTCTTC.

The chain has TRBV11-2 and TRBJ2-5; 7 bases map to TRBD2. CDR1 is SGHAT, CDR2 FQNNGV, per germline. After removal of 2 bases from V and 7 bases from J, the junction contained 1 base not matched to a gene. CDR3 size: 12 residues. The CDR3 spells CASSLPGGTQYF. The CDR3 DNA sequence: TGTGCCAGCAGCTTACCGGGGGGGACCCAGTACTTC.

The V gene is TRBV7-2, the J gene TRBJ2-1, with 11 bases identical to TRBD2. The J call is uncertain, as TRBJ2-7 better fits the DNA end. The CDR3 spans 15 residues. The germline CDR1 and CDR2 sequences are SGHTA and FQGNSA. CDR3 loop: CASSPTSGGNNEQYF. CDR3 in DNA: TGTGCCAGCAGCCCAACTAGCGGGGGAAACAATGAGCAGTACTTC.

The chain is built from TRBV20-1 and TRBJ2-7, with a weak D call TRBD2 (6 bases). The CDR3 loop spans 14 amino acids. Germline V lookup: CDR1 DFQATT, CDR2 SNEGSKA (reference sequence). V gave up 0 bases and J gave up 2 bases, with 11 bases separating them. CDR3 residues: CSARDERGTYEQYF. The CDR3 DNA reads TGCAGTGCTAGAGATGAACGGGGGACCTACGAGCAGTACTTC.

A note on this clonotype: This could be a read error, since a much larger clone is one nucleotide away. The chain has TRBV5-1 and TRBJ2-3; D not certain. The length of the CDR3 is 14 residues. Trimming took 0 bases from V and 1 from J, leaving 6 bases between them. CDR1 SGHRS and CDR2 YFSETQ come from the germline V gene. The CDR3, as DNA: TGCGCCAGCAGCTTGGGGGATGGCACAGATACGCAGTATTTT. This encodes CASSLGDGTDTQYF.

The gene calls are TRBV27 and TRBJ2-3; 9 nucleotides line up with TRBD1. CDR3 length: 15 residues. Germline assignment: CDR1 MNHEY and CDR2 SMNVEV (reference sequence). The V gene end was trimmed by 6 bases and the J gene end by 3 bases; junction bases not matched to a gene: 7. The CDR3 is CASSRGGQGTDTQYF. The CDR3 DNA reads TGTGCCAGCAGCCGCGGAGGACAGGGGACAGATACGCAGTATTTT.

This clonotype showed up just a few times. The rearrangement joins TRBV9 to TRBJ2-3; D gene ambiguous. The germline gives CDR1 SGDLS, CDR2 YYNGEE. The germline V and J ends were trimmed by 4 bases and 0 bases, with 15 bases remaining between them. This CDR3 contains 16 residues. The CDR3 sequence: CASSPHHDSSTDTQYF. The CDR3 DNA follows: TGTGCCAGCAGCCCACATCATGATTCTAGCACAGATACGCAGTATTTT. Complete variable domain (other parts from reference TRBV9 and TRBJ2-3): DSGVTQTPKHLITATGQRVTLRCSPRSGDLSVYWYQQSLDQGLQFLIQYYNGEERAKGNILERFSAQQFPDLHSELNLSSLELGDSALYFCASSPHHDSSTDTQYFGPGTRLTVL.

The chain links TRBV14 to TRBJ1-2; possible D gene TRBD1, 5 bases. CDR3 length: 15 residues. Looked up from germline, CDR1 is SGHDN and CDR2 is FVKESK. V lost 1 base and J 6 bases, leaving 15 bases between the germline ends. The CDR3 spells CASSQVSARVDGYTF. The CDR3 DNA sequence: TGTGCCAGCAGCCAAGTAAGCGCCAGGGTAGATGGCTACACCTTC.

V usage is TRBV29-1 and J usage is TRBJ1-2; no reliable D call. The germline V and J ends were trimmed by 0 bases and 4 bases, with 12 bases remaining between them. Germline V lookup: CDR1 SQVTM, CDR2 ANQGSEA. The CDR3 runs to 14 residues. The CDR3 loop is CSVEEDEGIYGYTF. CDR3 nucleotides: TGCAGCGTTGAAGAAGACGAAGGGATCTATGGCTACACCTTC.